This note documents a single T cell receptor (beta chain) sequence. Antigen: not known. The data are from a study of T cell responses to AZD1222 COVID-19 vaccine. Data came from immunoSEQ multiplex PCR; TCRdb stores just in-frame clones and leaves some out. The data contain over 130,000 clones, roughly 90% of them singletons. V lost 3 bases and J lost 1, with 12 bases in between. The germline V gene encodes CDR1 ENHRY and CDR2 SYGVKD. This CDR3 contains 15 residues. Study-wide results and limits: Repertoires were collected only later (after the peak T cell response had occurred).

This material consisted of peripheral blood, taken 28 days after the second AZD1222 dose. This clonotype was sampled from an adult who received the AZD1222 COVID-19 vaccine. The rearrangement joins TRBV10-3 to TRBJ1-1, with a tentative D call TRBD1 (6 bases). The CDR3 loop reads CAISDPGTKNTEAFF. Here the CDR3 DNA reads TGTGCCATCAGTGACCCCGGGACAAAGAACACTGAAGCTTTCTTT.